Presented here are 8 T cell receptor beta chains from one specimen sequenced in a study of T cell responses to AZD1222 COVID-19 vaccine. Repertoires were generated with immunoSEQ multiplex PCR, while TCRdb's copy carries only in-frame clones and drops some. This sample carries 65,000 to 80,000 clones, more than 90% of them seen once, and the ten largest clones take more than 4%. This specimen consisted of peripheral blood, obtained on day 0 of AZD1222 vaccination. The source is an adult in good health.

CDR3 sequence reads: CASSLAGRGEQFF. DNA of the CDR3: TGTGCCAGCAGCTTAGCGGGCCGGGGTGAGCAGTTCTTC. This chain links TRBV7-8 with TRBJ2-1, with D possibly matching TRBD2 (5 bases). Germline CDR1 reads SGHVS; CDR2 reads FQNEAQ. The CDR3 runs to 13 residues. V lost 0 bases and J 9 bases, leaving 9 bases between the germline ends.

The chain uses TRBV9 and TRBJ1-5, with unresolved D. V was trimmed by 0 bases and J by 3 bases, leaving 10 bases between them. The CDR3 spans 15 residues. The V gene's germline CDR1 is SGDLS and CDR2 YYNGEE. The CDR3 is CASSVEGGYNQPQHF. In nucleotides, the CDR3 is TGTGCCAGCAGCGTAGAGGGCGGCTACAATCAGCCCCAGCATTTT.

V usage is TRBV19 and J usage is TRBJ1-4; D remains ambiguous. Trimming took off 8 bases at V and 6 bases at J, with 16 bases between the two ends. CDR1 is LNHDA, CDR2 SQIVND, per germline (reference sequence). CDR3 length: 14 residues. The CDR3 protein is CASSLAGEDEKLFF. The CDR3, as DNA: TGTGCCAGTTCCCTCGCCGGGGAGGATGAAAAACTGTTTTTT.

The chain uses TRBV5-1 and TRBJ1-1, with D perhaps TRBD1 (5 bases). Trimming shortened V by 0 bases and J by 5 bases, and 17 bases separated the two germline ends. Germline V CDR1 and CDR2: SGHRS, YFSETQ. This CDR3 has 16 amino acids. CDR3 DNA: TGCGCCAGCAGCTTGGGGCTAACAGGTGGGGGAACTGAAGCTTTCTTT. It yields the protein CASSLGLTGGGTEAFF. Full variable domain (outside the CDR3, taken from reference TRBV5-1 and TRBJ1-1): KAGVTQTPRYLIKTRGQQVTLSCSPISGHRSVSWYQQTPGQGLQFLFEYFSETQRNKGNFPGRFSGRQFSNSRSEMNVSTLELGDSALYLCASSLGLTGGGTEAFFGQGTRLTVV.

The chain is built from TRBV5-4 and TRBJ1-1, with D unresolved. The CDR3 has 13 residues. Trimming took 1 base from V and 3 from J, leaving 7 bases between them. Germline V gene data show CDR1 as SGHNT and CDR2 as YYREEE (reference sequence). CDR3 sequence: CASSLLGYTEAFF. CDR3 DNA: TGTGCCAGCAGCTTGTTGGGATACACTGAAGCTTTCTTT.

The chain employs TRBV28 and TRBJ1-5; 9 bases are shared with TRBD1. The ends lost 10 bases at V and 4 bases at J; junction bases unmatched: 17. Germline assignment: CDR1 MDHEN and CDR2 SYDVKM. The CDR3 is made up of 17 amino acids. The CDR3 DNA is TGTGCCACCACAACCTCTATTCTAGGACAGGGGAATCAGCCCCAGCATTTT. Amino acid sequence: CATTTSILGQGNQPQHF.

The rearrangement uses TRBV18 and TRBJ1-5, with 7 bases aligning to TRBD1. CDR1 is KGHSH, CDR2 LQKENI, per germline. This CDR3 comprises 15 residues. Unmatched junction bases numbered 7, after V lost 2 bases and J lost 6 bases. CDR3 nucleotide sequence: TGTGCCAGCTCACCAGGAGCAGGGGGACCTCAGCCCCAGCATTTT. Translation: CASSPGAGGPQPQHF.

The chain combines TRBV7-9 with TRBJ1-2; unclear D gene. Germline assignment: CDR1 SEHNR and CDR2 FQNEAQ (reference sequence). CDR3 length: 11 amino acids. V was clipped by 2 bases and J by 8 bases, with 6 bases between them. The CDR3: CASSLLQGYTF. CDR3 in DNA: TGTGCCAGCAGCTTACTGCAAGGCTACACCTTC.